These T cell receptor beta chains were read from a single sample in a study of OX40 agonist ivuxolimab in advanced cancers. Measured with immunoSEQ multiplex PCR; TCRdb has only the in-frame clones, and not every one. The profile shows roughly 61,000 clones, 80% to 90% of them singletons. The source material was CD4+ or CD8+ T cells sorted from blood, sampled in a trial of the OX40 agonist ivuxolimab. These receptors all come from an adult with an advanced solid tumor such as melanoma, head and neck, liver or kidney cancer. The CDR3 runs from the conserved cysteine through the conserved F or W.

V gene	J gene	CDR3 protein
TRBV5-6	TRBJ1-1	CASSLLAAGSIEAFF
TRBV5-1	TRBJ2-3	CASSLGLAADSTDTQYF
TRBV7-8	TRBJ2-3	CASSPPPSTDTQYF
TRBV11-3	TRBJ2-1	CASSLTPSSYNEQFF
TRBV5-1	TRBJ2-3	CASSPLTSGSTDTQYF
TRBV18	TRBJ1-3	CASSPSQVSSGNTIYF
TRBV7-9	TRBJ1-4	CASSWGQENEKLFF
TRBV30	TRBJ1-6	CAWSQQGNSPLHF
TRBV5-1	TRBJ2-3	CASRLGTSGSTDTQYF
TRBV5-1	TRBJ1-2	CASGPGQGANYGYTF
TRBV7-2	TRBJ2-1	CASSLFGSYNEQFF
TRBV30	TRBJ1-2	CAWGREPYGYTF
TRBV7-2	TRBJ1-1	CASSTGQGAIGNTEAFF
TRBV27	TRBJ2-5	CASSLRPQEAQYF
TRBV7-2	TRBJ2-2	CASSRLAGELFF
TRBV5-1	TRBJ1-3	CASSPAESSGNTIYF
TRBV5-1	TRBJ2-3	CASSKIAGDTDTQYF
TRBV30	TRBJ2-5	CAWSRRLAGLETQYF
TRBV28	TRBJ1-1	CASSLFRGRGTEAFF
TRBV28	TRBJ2-1	CAIRELKDNEQFF
TRBV10-3	TRBJ2-1	CAISRGQGKDEQFF
TRBV29-1	TRBJ2-1	CSVEKGGSYNEQFF
TRBV19	TRBJ1-2	CASTRDGGANYGYTF
TRBV19	TRBJ2-1	CASSSSGRGNEQFF